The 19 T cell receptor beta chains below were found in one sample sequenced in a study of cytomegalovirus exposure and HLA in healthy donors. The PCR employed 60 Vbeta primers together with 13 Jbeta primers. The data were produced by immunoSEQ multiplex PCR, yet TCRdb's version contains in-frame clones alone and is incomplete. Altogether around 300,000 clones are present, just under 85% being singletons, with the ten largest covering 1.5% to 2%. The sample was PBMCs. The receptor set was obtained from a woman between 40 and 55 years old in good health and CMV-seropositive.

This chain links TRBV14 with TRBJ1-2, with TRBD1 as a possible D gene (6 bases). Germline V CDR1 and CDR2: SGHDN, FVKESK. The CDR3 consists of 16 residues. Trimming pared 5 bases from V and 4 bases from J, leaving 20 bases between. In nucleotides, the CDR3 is TGTGCCAGCAGCACCGCGGCGGGGGGCCGGGTCTATGGCTACACCTTC. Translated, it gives CASSTAAGGRVYGYTF. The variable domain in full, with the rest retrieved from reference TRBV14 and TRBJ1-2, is EAGVTQFPSHSVIEKGQTVTLRCDPISGHDNLYWYRRVMGKEIKFLLHFVKESKQDESGMPNNRFLAERTGGTYSTLKVQPAELEDSGVYFCASSTAAGGRVYGYTFGSGTRLTVV.

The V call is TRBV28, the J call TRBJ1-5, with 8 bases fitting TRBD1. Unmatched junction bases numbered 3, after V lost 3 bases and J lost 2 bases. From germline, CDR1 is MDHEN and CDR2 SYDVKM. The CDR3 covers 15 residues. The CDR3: CASSLVQGGNQPQHF. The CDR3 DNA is TGTGCCAGCAGTTTGGTACAGGGGGGCAATCAGCCCCAGCATTTT.

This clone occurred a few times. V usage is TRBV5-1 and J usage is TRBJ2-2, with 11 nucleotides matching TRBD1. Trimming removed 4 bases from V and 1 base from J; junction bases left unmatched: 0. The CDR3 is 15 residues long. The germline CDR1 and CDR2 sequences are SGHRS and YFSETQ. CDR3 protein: CASSGTGGNTGELFF. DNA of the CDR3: TGCGCCAGCAGCGGGACAGGGGGGAACACCGGGGAGCTGTTTTTT.

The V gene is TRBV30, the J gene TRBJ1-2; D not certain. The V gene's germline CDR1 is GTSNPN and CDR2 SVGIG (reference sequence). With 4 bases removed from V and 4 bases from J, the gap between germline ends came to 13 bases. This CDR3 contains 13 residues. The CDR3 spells CAWKADRGYGYTF. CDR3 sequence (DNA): TGTGCCTGGAAGGCGGATCGGGGCTATGGCTACACCTTC.

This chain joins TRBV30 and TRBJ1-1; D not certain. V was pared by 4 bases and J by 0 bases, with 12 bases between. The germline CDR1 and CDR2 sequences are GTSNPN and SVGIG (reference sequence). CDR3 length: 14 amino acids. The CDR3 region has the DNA TGTGCCTGGACCTGGGGAGCCCTGAACACTGAAGCTTTCTTT. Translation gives CAWTWGALNTEAFF.

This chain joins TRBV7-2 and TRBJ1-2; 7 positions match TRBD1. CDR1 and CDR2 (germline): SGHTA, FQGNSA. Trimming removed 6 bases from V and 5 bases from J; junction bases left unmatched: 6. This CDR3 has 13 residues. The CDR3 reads CASSLDRWYGYTF. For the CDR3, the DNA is TGTGCCAGCAGTCTGGACAGGTGGTATGGCTACACCTTC.

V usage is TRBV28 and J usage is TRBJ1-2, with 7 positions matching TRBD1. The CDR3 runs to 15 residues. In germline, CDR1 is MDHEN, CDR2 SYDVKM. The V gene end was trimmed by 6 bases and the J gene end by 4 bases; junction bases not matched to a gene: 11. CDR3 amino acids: CASSNPDRVVYGYTF. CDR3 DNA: TGTGCCAGCAGCAACCCTGACAGGGTAGTCTATGGCTACACCTTC.

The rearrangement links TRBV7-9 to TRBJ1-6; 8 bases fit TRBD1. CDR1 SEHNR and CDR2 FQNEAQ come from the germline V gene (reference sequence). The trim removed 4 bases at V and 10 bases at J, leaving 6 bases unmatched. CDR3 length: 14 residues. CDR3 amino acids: CASSWTGLESPLHF. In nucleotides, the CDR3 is TGTGCCAGCAGCTGGACAGGGTTGGAGTCACCCCTCCACTTT.

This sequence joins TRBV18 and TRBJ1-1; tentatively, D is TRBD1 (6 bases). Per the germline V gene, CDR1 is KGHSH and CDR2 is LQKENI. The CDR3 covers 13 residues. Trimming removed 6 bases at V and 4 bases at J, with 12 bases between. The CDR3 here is CASSPGEGTEAFF. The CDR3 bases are TGTGCCAGCTCGCCAGGGGAGGGCACTGAAGCTTTCTTT.

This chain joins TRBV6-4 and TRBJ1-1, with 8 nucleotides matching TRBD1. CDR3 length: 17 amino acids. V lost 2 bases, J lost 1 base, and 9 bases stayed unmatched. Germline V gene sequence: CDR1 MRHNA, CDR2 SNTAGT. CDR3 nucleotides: TGTGCCAGCAGTGACGGGTCAGGGGGCATGAGGAACACTGAAGCTTTCTTT. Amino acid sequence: CASSDGSGGMRNTEAFF.

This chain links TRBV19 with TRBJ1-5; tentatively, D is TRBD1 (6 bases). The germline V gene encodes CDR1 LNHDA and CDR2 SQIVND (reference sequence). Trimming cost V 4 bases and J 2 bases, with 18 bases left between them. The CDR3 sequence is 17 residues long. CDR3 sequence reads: CASSKGGRGLGNQPQHF. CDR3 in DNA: TGTGCCAGTAGTAAGGGGGGGCGGGGTCTGGGCAATCAGCCCCAGCATTTT.

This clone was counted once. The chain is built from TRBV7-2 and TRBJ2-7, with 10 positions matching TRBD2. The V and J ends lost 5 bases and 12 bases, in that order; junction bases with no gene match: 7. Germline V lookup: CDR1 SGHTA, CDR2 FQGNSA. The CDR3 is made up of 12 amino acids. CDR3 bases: TGTGCCAGCAGCCCGTCCAGCGGGAGGGTGTACTTC. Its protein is CASSPSSGRVYF.

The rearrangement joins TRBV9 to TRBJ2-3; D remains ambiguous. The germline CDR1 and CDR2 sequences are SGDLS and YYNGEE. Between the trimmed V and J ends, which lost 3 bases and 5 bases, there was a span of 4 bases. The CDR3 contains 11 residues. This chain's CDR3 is CASSGGDTQYF. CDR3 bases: TGTGCCAGCAGCGGAGGAGATACGCAGTATTTT.

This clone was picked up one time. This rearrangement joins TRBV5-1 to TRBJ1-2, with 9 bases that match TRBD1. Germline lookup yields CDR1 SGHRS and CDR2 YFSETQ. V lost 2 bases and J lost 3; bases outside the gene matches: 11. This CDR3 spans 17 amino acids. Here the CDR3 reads CASSFDPGTGIDYGYTF. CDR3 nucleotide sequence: TGCGCCAGCAGCTTCGATCCCGGGACAGGGATCGACTATGGCTACACCTTC.

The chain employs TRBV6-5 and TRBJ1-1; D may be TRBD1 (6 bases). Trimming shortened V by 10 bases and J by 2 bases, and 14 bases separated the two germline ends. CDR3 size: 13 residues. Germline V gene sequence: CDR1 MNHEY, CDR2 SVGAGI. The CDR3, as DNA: TGTGCCACCTTCAGGACAGCTAACACTGAAGCTTTCTTT. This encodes CATFRTANTEAFF.

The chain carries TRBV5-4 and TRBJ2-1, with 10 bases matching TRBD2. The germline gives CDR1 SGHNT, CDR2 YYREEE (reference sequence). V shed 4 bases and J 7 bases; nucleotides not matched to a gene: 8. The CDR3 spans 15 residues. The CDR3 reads CASSLRTSGKNEQFF. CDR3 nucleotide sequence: TGTGCCAGCAGCCTCCGGACTAGCGGTAAGAATGAGCAGTTCTTC. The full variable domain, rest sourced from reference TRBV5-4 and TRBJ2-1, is ETGVTQSPTHLIKTRGQQVTLRCSSQSGHNTVSWYQQALGQGPQFIFQYYREEENGRGNFPPRFSGLQFPNYSSELNVNALELDDSALYLCASSLRTSGKNEQFFGPGTRLTVL.

This chain's CDR3 is CASSSGAYTGELFF. In nucleotides, the CDR3 is TGCGCCAGCAGCTCTGGGGCCTACACCGGGGAGCTGTTTTTT. V and J are TRBV5-1 and TRBJ2-2, with a weak D call TRBD1 (5 bases). V was pared by 3 bases and J by 3 bases, with 9 bases between. Germline CDR1 is SGHRS and CDR2 is YFSETQ. The CDR3 runs 14 residues.

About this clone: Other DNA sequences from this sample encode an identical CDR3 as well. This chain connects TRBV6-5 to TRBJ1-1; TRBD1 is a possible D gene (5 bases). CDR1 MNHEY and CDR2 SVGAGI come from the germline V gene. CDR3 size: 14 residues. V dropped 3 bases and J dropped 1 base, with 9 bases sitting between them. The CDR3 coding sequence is TGTGCCAGCAGTTATTCAGGGTGGAACACTGAAGCTTTCTTT. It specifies CASSYSGWNTEAFF.

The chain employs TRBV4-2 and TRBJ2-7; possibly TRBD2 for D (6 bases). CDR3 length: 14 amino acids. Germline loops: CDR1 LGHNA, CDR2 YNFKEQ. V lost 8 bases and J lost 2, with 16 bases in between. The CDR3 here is CASGNRGGPYEQYF. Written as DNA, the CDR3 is TGTGCCAGCGGAAATAGAGGAGGGCCCTACGAGCAGTACTTC.